The 32 T cell receptor beta chains below come from one sample, sequenced in a study of T cells after yellow fever vaccination. TCRdb processed the 5' RACE reads anew with MiXCR; each CDR3 protein has one entry. The sample lists 620,000 or so distinct CDR3 sequences, approximately 13% occurring once. The starting material was PBMCs, obtained on the day of the yellow fever booster vaccination. These receptors originate from a man aged 25 to 40 who received the YFV17D yellow fever vaccine.

This clonotype occurred a few times. The chain combines TRBV20-1 with TRBJ2-1; D is ambiguous. This CDR3 region has 16 residues. The V gene lost 2 bases and the J gene lost 0 bases, with 14 bases spanning the gap. From germline, CDR1 is DFQATT and CDR2 SNEGSKA (reference sequence). CDR3 sequence: CSARHLAKSSYNEQFF. CDR3 sequence (DNA): TGCAGTGCTAGACATTTAGCCAAAAGCTCCTACAATGAGCAGTTCTTC.

In this sample, this clonotype turned up many times. This chain links TRBV4-2 with TRBJ2-3, with 11 positions matching TRBD2. The V gene's germline CDR1 is LGHNA and CDR2 YNFKEQ. J gave up 3 bases and V 2 bases, and 4 bases lay outside the gene matches. The CDR3 length is 16 residues. CDR3 sequence reads: CASSQISGRATDTQYF. CDR3 coding DNA: TGTGCCAGCAGCCAAATTAGCGGGAGGGCAACAGATACGCAGTATTTT.

This clonotype turned up a few times. The rearrangement links TRBV28 to TRBJ2-7; D uncertain. CDR1 is MDHEN and CDR2 is SYDVKM in the germline V gene. The CDR3 sequence is 14 residues long. Trimming cost V 5 bases and J 5 bases, with 16 bases left between them. The chain's CDR3 is CASSPHKVGNEQYF. The CDR3 DNA sequence: TGTGCCAGCAGTCCCCACAAGGTCGGTAACGAGCAGTACTTC.

This clonotype was recorded a few times. This chain uses TRBV7-2 with TRBJ2-1; tentatively, D is TRBD1 (5 bases). V shed 3 bases and J shed 5 bases, with 11 bases lying between them. Germline V gene lookup returns CDR1 SGHTA and CDR2 FQGNSA. This CDR3 has 14 amino acids. The DNA for the CDR3 is TGTGCCAGCAGCTTGACAGCCTCTAACAATGAGCAGTTCTTC. Its protein is CASSLTASNNEQFF.

This clonotype was seen only a few times. The chain uses TRBV28 and TRBJ2-4, with 11 bases that match TRBD2. CDR3 size: 15 residues. Trimming at V came to 6 bases and at J to 7 bases, leaving 8 bases not matched to a gene. Germline V gives CDR1 MDHEN, CDR2 SYDVKM. The CDR3 reads CASRRSGRAQNIQYF. The CDR3 region has the DNA TGTGCCAGCAGACGTAGCGGGAGGGCCCAGAACATTCAGTACTTC.

The rearrangement uses TRBV7-2 and TRBJ2-5; D unclear. Germline CDR1 SGHTA, CDR2 FQGNSA. This CDR3 region has 14 residues. The germline V and J ends were trimmed by 0 bases and 4 bases, with 9 bases remaining between them. The CDR3: CASSLAGPGETQYF. The CDR3 region has the DNA TGTGCCAGCAGCTTAGCAGGGCCTGGAGAGACCCAGTACTTC.

The gene calls are TRBV29-1 and TRBJ2-1, with TRBD2 matching 10 bases. V was clipped by 4 bases and J by 9 bases; unmatched bases: 6. This CDR3 is built from 13 residues. Germline lookup yields CDR1 SQVTM and CDR2 ANQGSEA. The CDR3 loop reads CSVGLAGEGEQFF. CDR3 sequence (DNA): TGCAGCGTTGGGCTAGCGGGAGAGGGTGAGCAGTTCTTC.

This clonotype turned up a few times. The J gene is TRBJ2-7, the V gene TRBV4-3, with 8 bases that match TRBD2. Germline CDR1 is LGHNA and CDR2 is YSLEER. This CDR3 has 14 amino acids. J lost 5 bases, V lost 0 bases, and 3 bases had no gene match. The CDR3 is CASSQDRLANEQYF. The DNA of the CDR3 is TGCGCCAGCAGCCAAGATCGACTAGCGAACGAGCAGTACTTC.

This clonotype was seen a few times. The chain has TRBV27 and TRBJ2-7; D tentatively fits TRBD1 or TRBD2 (5 bases each). Germline V gene lookup returns CDR1 MNHEY and CDR2 SMNVEV (reference sequence). Deletions cut 2 bases from V and 3 bases from J, with 11 bases between. The CDR3 sequence is 14 residues long. CDR3 residues: CASSLGWGSYEQYF. CDR3 nucleotides: TGTGCCAGCAGTTTAGGGTGGGGGAGCTACGAGCAGTACTTC.

This clonotype was detected only a few times. The chain combines TRBV7-9 with TRBJ1-6; D is undetermined. This CDR3 has 13 amino acids. Germline assignment: CDR1 SEHNR and CDR2 FQNEAQ (reference sequence). The germline V and J ends were trimmed by 4 bases and 10 bases, with 11 bases remaining between them. As DNA, the CDR3 is TGTGCCAGCAGCTCACCTACCAACTCACCCCTCCACTTT. Translated, it gives CASSSPTNSPLHF.

J is TRBJ1-3 and V is TRBV10-1; D gene ambiguous. Deletions cut 6 bases from V and 0 bases from J, with 6 bases between. The CDR3 totals 13 residues. CDR1 and CDR2 from the germline V gene are WNHNN and SYGVQD (reference sequence). The CDR3 reads CASSEYSGNTIYF. CDR3 bases: TGCGCCAGCAGCGAATACTCTGGAAACACCATATATTTT.

DNA for the CDR3: TGTGCCAGCAGACTACAGGGGGGTCCACTTGGGCATACGCAGTATTTT. Encoded protein: CASRLQGGPLGHTQYF. The J gene is TRBJ2-3, the V gene TRBV6-1; TRBD1 matches at 8 bases. The germline gives CDR1 MNHNS, CDR2 SASEGT. After removal of 6 bases from V and 7 bases from J, the junction contained 15 bases not matched to a gene. This CDR3 contains 16 residues.

The rearrangement links TRBV5-1 to TRBJ2-3; 7 bases align to TRBD2. J was trimmed by 6 bases and V by 4 bases; bases with no gene match: 17. The CDR3 is 17 residues long. Germline V gene lookup returns CDR1 SGHRS and CDR2 YFSETQ. CDR3 DNA: TGCGCCAGCAGCCCGGACGGACTAGTCATTAAGGCGGATACGCAGTATTTT. It codes for CASSPDGLVIKADTQYF.

This clonotype was seen more than once but under ten times. The genes are TRBV6-2 or TRBV6-3 and TRBJ2-5; 11 bases map to TRBD2. Germline V lookup: CDR1 MNHEY, CDR2 SVGEGT. This CDR3 is built from 15 residues. V lost 2 bases to trimming and J lost 3 bases; unmatched junction nucleotides: 2. The CDR3 protein is CASSYVTSGKETQYF. The CDR3 nucleotides are TGTGCCAGCAGTTACGTGACTAGCGGGAAAGAGACCCAGTACTTC.

The chain recombines TRBV5-5 with TRBJ2-5, with D tentatively TRBD1 (5 bases). Germline V lookup: CDR1 SGHKS, CDR2 YYEKEE (reference sequence). Trimming pared 3 bases from V and 5 bases from J, leaving 20 bases between. The CDR3 is 16 amino acids. CDR3 sequence reads: CASSSGPFFGAETQYF. As DNA, the CDR3 is TGTGCCAGCAGCTCCGGCCCTTTTTTTGGGGCCGAGACCCAGTACTTC.

The chain recombines TRBV12-3 or TRBV12-4 with TRBJ2-1; the D gene is possibly TRBD2 (5 bases). Trimming shortened V by 5 bases and J by 3 bases, and 20 bases separated the two germline ends. The CDR3 extends over 17 amino acids. The CDR3 is CASSRVGGGNLYNEQFF. The CDR3 coding sequence is TGTGCCAGCAGTCGGGTTGGCGGAGGAAACCTCTACAATGAGCAGTTCTTC.

This clonotype has a handful of counts. One junction end disagrees with the germline gene, perhaps due to a read error. V gene TRBV12-3 or TRBV12-4 combines with J gene TRBJ2-3; D not resolved. CDR3 size: 13 residues. The chain's CDR3 is CASSIADTDTQYF. The CDR3 nucleotides read TGTGCCAGCAGTATAGCAGACACAGATACGCAGTATTTT.

This clonotype was counted at least ten times. The chain uses TRBV7-2 and TRBJ2-3, with D perhaps TRBD1 (7 bases). Germline V CDR1 and CDR2: SGHTA, FQGNSA. There are 16 residues in the CDR3. The V and J ends lost 4 bases and 3 bases respectively, with 17 bases between them. CDR3 coding DNA: TGTGCCAGCAGCTCTGGAGGGGGCGGGACGACAGATACGCAGTATTTT. It encodes CASSSGGGGTTDTQYF.

This chain connects TRBV28 to TRBJ2-2; D unclear. From germline, CDR1 is MDHEN and CDR2 SYDVKM. V gave up 6 bases and J gave up 7 bases, with 9 bases separating them. This CDR3 is 12 amino acids long. The CDR3 bases are TGTGCCAGCAGCGCTGACCGCGGGGAGCTGTTTTTT. Its translation: CASSADRGELFF.

This clonotype has a handful of counts. The genes are TRBV6-2 or TRBV6-3 and TRBJ2-1, with TRBD2 identical over 9 bases. CDR1 MNHEY and CDR2 SVGEGT come from the germline V gene. The CDR3 loop spans 15 amino acids. With 6 bases clipped from V and 6 bases from J, the junction kept 9 bases outside the gene matches. This chain's CDR3 is CASSDPGLAINEQFF. The CDR3 nucleotides are TGTGCCAGCAGCGACCCGGGACTAGCTATCAATGAGCAGTTCTTC.

This clonotype was counted a few times. This sequence joins TRBV28 and TRBJ1-2; perhaps TRBD1 as D (5 bases). CDR3 length: 14 residues. Germline V gives CDR1 MDHEN, CDR2 SYDVKM. V was cut by 3 bases and J by 4 bases, with 12 bases left in between. As DNA, the CDR3 is TGTGCCAGCAGTTTTGCAGGGCGCGCCTATGGCTACACCTTC. It encodes CASSFAGRAYGYTF.

The table lists this clonotype with a few counts. This chain's CDR3 is CASSTGTSGRATEQFF. CDR3 coding DNA: TGTGCCAGCAGTACCGGGACTAGCGGGAGGGCCACTGAGCAGTTCTTC. The rearrangement uses TRBV6-2 or TRBV6-3 and TRBJ2-1; TRBD2 agrees at 16 bases. The CDR3 contains 16 residues. Germline-derived CDR1 and CDR2 are MNHEY and SVGEGT. Germline trimming cut 5 bases from V and 9 bases from J; bases unmatched to any gene: 7.

The chain joins TRBV11-3 to TRBJ2-5; D possibly corresponds to TRBD2 (5 bases). The CDR3 consists of 16 residues. Looked up from germline, CDR1 is SGHNT and CDR2 is YENEEA. V lost 3 bases, J lost 4 bases, and 18 bases lay in between. The DNA of the CDR3 is TGTGCCAGCAGCTTCCCGACCGGGATCCGGGGAGAGACCCAGTACTTC. Amino acids: CASSFPTGIRGETQYF.

In this sample, this clonotype turned up many times. V and J are TRBV24-1 and TRBJ2-1; 14 bases are shared with TRBD2. The germline V gene encodes CDR1 KGHDR and CDR2 SFDVKD. The CDR3 extends over 17 amino acids. Trimming took 3 bases from V and 7 from J; bases not matched to a gene: 7. This CDR3 reads CATSDASGTSGSNEQFF. CDR3 nucleotide sequence: TGTGCCACCAGTGATGCATCCGGGACTAGCGGGAGTAATGAGCAGTTCTTC.

This clonotype has just a few counts. The chain joins TRBV6-1 to TRBJ2-1; 11 bases are a match to TRBD2. V dropped 6 bases and J dropped 4; count of bases not matched to a gene: 8. The CDR3 has 16 amino acids. The germline gives CDR1 MNHNS, CDR2 SASEGT. CDR3 region: CASSLGGLAVYNEQFF. The CDR3, as DNA: TGTGCCAGCAGCCTCGGGGGACTAGCGGTTTACAATGAGCAGTTCTTC.

This clonotype appeared a few times. The chain employs TRBV5-1 and TRBJ1-1; 10 nucleotides agree with TRBD1. CDR1 is SGHRS and CDR2 is YFSETQ in the germline V gene. The junction had 9 bases not matched to a gene; V was cut back by 6 bases and J by 7 bases. CDR3 size: 14 residues. The CDR3 loop reads CASTLLGDRGEAFF. In DNA form, the CDR3 reads TGCGCCAGCACCCTTCTAGGGGACAGGGGTGAAGCTTTCTTT.

This chain joins TRBV28 and TRBJ1-2; 9 nucleotides align to TRBD1. This CDR3 comprises 14 residues. Germline V gene lookup returns CDR1 MDHEN and CDR2 SYDVKM. J lost 4 bases, V lost 6 bases, and 6 bases had no gene match. CDR3 loop: CASSPTGGGYGYTF. CDR3 nucleotide sequence: TGTGCCAGCAGCCCAACAGGGGGCGGCTATGGCTACACCTTC.

This clonotype occurred many times. The V gene is TRBV4-3, the J gene TRBJ2-1; 9 bases are shared with TRBD2. This CDR3 is built from 16 residues. The germline V gene has CDR1 LGHNA and CDR2 YSLEER. Trimming removed 0 bases from V and 9 bases from J; junction bases left unmatched: 9. The DNA of the CDR3 is TGCGCCAGCAGCCAAGATGTCGGCCTAGCGGGAATTGAGCAGTTCTTC. As protein: CASSQDVGLAGIEQFF.

This chain joins TRBV5-4 and TRBJ1-1; D is possibly TRBD1 (5 bases). CDR1 and CDR2 from the germline V gene are SGHNT and YYREEE (reference sequence). V lost 4 bases and J 3 bases, leaving 16 bases between the germline ends. CDR3 length equals 15 residues. The CDR3 DNA reads TGTGCCAGCAGCCCCTATCCGCCAGGGCACACTGAAGCTTTCTTT. It encodes CASSPYPPGHTEAFF.

The chain combines TRBV5-6 with TRBJ2-1; D unclear. The CDR3 is 13 amino acids. The germline CDR1 and CDR2 sequences are SGHDT and YYEEEE. V was pared by 5 bases and J by 6 bases, with 12 bases between. The CDR3 reads CASSPRPANEQFF. The CDR3 nucleotides are TGTGCCAGCAGTCCTCGGCCGGCCAATGAGCAGTTCTTC. The full variable domain, completed using reference TRBV5-6 and TRBJ2-1, is DAGVTQSPTHLIKTRGQQVTLRCSPKSGHDTVSWYQQALGQGPQFIFQYYEEEERQRGNFPDRFSGHQFPNYSSELNVNALLLGDSALYLCASSPRPANEQFFGPGTRLTVL.

In this sample, this clonotype turned up a few times. The rearrangement uses TRBV27 and TRBJ2-7; 8 positions agree with TRBD2. V lost 6 bases to trimming and J lost 0 bases; unmatched junction nucleotides: 7. CDR1 MNHEY and CDR2 SMNVEV come from the germline V gene (reference sequence). The CDR3 sequence is 15 residues long. The CDR3 nucleotides read TGTGCCAGCAGGTCCCCTAGCGGGCACTCCTACGAGCAGTACTTC. Translated: CASRSPSGHSYEQYF.

The genes are TRBV5-1 and TRBJ1-1; D ambiguous. The CDR3 length is 15 residues. Trimming took off 1 base at V and 0 bases at J, with 10 bases between the two ends. CDR1 and CDR2 from the germline V gene are SGHRS and YFSETQ. Here the CDR3 reads CASSLLQPVNTEAFF. As DNA, the CDR3 is TGCGCCAGCAGCTTGCTCCAACCCGTGAACACTGAAGCTTTCTTT.